One T cell receptor beta chain is described in this entry. This sample stems from a study of blood T cell repertoires in COVID-19. CDR1 is SNHLY and CDR2 is FYNNEI in the germline V gene. Trimming removed 9 bases at V and 2 bases at J, with 5 bases between. The CDR3 runs 11 residues. Using immunoSEQ multiplex PCR, the repertoire was profiled, and TCRdb retains in-frame clones only, with some absent. The sample lists about 150,000 clones, 91% occurring once. The TCR originated in a man between 50 and 59 years old with acute or convalescent COVID-19. The sequencing sample was made of peripheral blood. V is TRBV2 and J is TRBJ1-3; the D is unclear. The DNA for the CDR3 is TGTGCCAGTAATACTGGAAACACCATATATTTT. Protein sequence: CASNTGNTIYF.